What follows are 17 T cell receptor beta chains derived from one specimen sequenced in a study of blood T cell repertoires in COVID-19. Clones were sequenced by immunoSEQ multiplex PCR, and TCRdb holds only the in-frame ones, with some missing. Among about 290,000 clones listed, under 90% were seen once. Sequences were obtained from peripheral blood. The receptors shown here come from a middle-aged woman who had recovered from COVID-19.

This sequence joins TRBV29-1 and TRBJ2-2; D unclear. Germline V gives CDR1 SQVTM, CDR2 ANQGSEA. Trimming removed 5 bases from V and 7 bases from J, with 11 bases in between. The CDR3 covers 12 residues. This chain's CDR3 is CSVIEEDGELFF. The CDR3 nucleotides read TGCAGCGTTATCGAAGAGGACGGGGAGCTGTTTTTT.

The chain links TRBV5-4 to TRBJ2-3, with 8 bases fitting TRBD1. The junction had 4 bases not matched to a gene; V was cut back by 4 bases and J by 0 bases. The CDR3 is 15 residues long. Germline loops: CDR1 SGHNT, CDR2 YYREEE (reference sequence). CDR3 region: CASSQGAPSTDTQYF. CDR3 coding DNA: TGTGCCAGCAGCCAGGGGGCTCCCAGCACAGATACGCAGTATTTT.

The chain has TRBV4-1 and TRBJ2-5; D may be TRBD1 (6 bases). This CDR3 has 14 amino acids. Germline V gene sequence: CDR1 MGHRA, CDR2 YSYEKL. Between the trimmed V and J ends, which lost 3 bases and 5 bases, there was a span of 13 bases. The CDR3 DNA follows: TGCGCCAGCAGCCAGCAGGGGCTAGGGGAGACCCAGTACTTC. This gives the protein CASSQQGLGETQYF.

V and J are TRBV7-9 and TRBJ2-7, with D possibly being TRBD2 (5 bases). This CDR3 comprises 13 residues. V was shortened by 2 bases and J by 2 bases, with 7 bases between the two germline ends. Germline CDR1 reads SEHNR; CDR2 reads FQNEAQ (reference sequence). The CDR3 here is CASSLREPYEQYF. The CDR3 DNA reads TGTGCCAGCAGCTTAAGGGAGCCCTACGAGCAGTACTTC.

The genes are TRBV29-1 and TRBJ2-7, with a possible D match to TRBD2 (5 bases). CDR1 is SQVTM and CDR2 is ANQGSEA in the germline V gene. V was trimmed by 6 bases and J by 6 bases, leaving 15 bases between them. The CDR3 covers 12 residues. This chain's CDR3 is CSVTRTTSEQYF. The CDR3 DNA reads TGCAGCGTCACACGGACCACTAGCGAGCAGTACTTC.

This sequence joins TRBV7-2 and TRBJ2-7; D unclear. V lost 3 bases and J lost 7, with 10 bases in between. CDR3 length equals 12 residues. The V gene's germline CDR1 is SGHTA and CDR2 FQGNSA. CDR3 DNA sequence: TGTGCCAGCAGCTTTGGTATAGAGGAGCAGTACTTC. Translated, it gives CASSFGIEEQYF. The variable domain in full, completed from reference TRBV7-2 and TRBJ2-7, reads GAGVSQSPSNKVTEKGKDVELRCDPISGHTALYWYRQSLGQGLEFLIYFQGNSAPDKSGLPSDRFSAERTGGSVSTLTIQRTQQEDSAVYLCASSFGIEEQYFGPGTRLTVT.

The rearrangement links TRBV28 to TRBJ2-3, with 7 bases matching TRBD2. CDR1 is MDHEN, CDR2 SYDVKM, per germline. Unmatched junction bases numbered 8, after V lost 4 bases and J lost 4 bases. CDR3 length: 15 residues. CDR3 amino acids: CASSSGGRVPDTQYF. DNA of the CDR3: TGTGCCAGCAGTTCGGGCGGGAGAGTCCCAGATACGCAGTATTTT.

The chain has TRBV3-1 (or the pseudogene TRBV3-2) and TRBJ2-5; 9 bases agree with TRBD2. This CDR3 spans 15 amino acids. The germline CDR1 and CDR2 sequences are LGHDT and YNNKEL (reference sequence). J lost 4 bases, V lost 4 bases, and 7 bases had no gene match. The CDR3 is CASSPLPAGGETQYF. The CDR3 DNA reads TGTGCCAGCAGCCCACTCCCAGCGGGAGGAGAGACCCAGTACTTC.

This chain joins TRBV11-2 and TRBJ2-3; 7 positions match TRBD2. V lost 1 base to trimming and J lost 2 bases; unmatched junction nucleotides: 3. Germline CDR1 and CDR2: SGHAT and FQNNGV. The CDR3 spans 15 residues. The CDR3 loop reads CASSLVGGNTDTQYF. In nucleotides, the CDR3 is TGTGCCAGCAGCTTAGTCGGGGGGAACACAGATACGCAGTATTTT.

Only one count was recorded for this clone. This sequence joins TRBV7-9 and TRBJ2-2, with D perhaps matching TRBD2 (5 bases). The CDR3 consists of 14 residues. V lost 5 bases, J lost 6 bases, and 13 bases lay in between. Germline V gene sequence: CDR1 SEHNR, CDR2 FQNEAQ (reference sequence). The CDR3 reads CASSQDTGAGELFF. Written as DNA, the CDR3 is TGTGCCAGCAGCCAAGACACCGGGGCCGGGGAGCTGTTTTTT.

V gene TRBV11-3 combines with J gene TRBJ2-1; tentative D call: TRBD2 (5 bases). V was clipped by 5 bases and J by 7 bases, with 12 bases between them. Germline assignment: CDR1 SGHNT and CDR2 YENEEA. The CDR3 has 13 amino acids. Here the CDR3 DNA reads TGTGCCAGCAGCAATGCGCGGACTAATGAGCAGTTCTTC. As protein: CASSNARTNEQFF.

This chain joins TRBV7-8 and TRBJ2-1; 7 nucleotides match TRBD1. The junction had 7 bases not matched to a gene; V was cut back by 2 bases and J by 9 bases. Germline V gene lookup returns CDR1 SGHVS and CDR2 FQNEAQ. The CDR3 is made up of 14 amino acids. CDR3 DNA sequence: TGTGCCAGCAGCTTAAGAGTCAGGGGGAGTGAGCAGTTCTTC. Protein sequence: CASSLRVRGSEQFF.

This clone was recorded a few times. The J gene is TRBJ2-2, the V gene TRBV27, with D perhaps matching TRBD1 (6 bases). From germline, CDR1 is MNHEY and CDR2 SMNVEV (reference sequence). Trimming cost V 7 bases and J 5 bases, with 8 bases left between them. This CDR3 contains 12 residues. The CDR3 protein is CASTRGTGELFF. CDR3 coding DNA: TGTGCCAGCACAAGGGGGACCGGGGAGCTGTTTTTT.

The genes are TRBV11-2 and TRBJ2-3; TRBD2 might be the D (5 bases). Looked up from germline, CDR1 is SGHAT and CDR2 is FQNNGV. V lost 5 bases, J lost 2 bases, and 17 bases lay in between. CDR3 length: 16 amino acids. The CDR3 DNA sequence: TGTGCCAGCAGCATCCTTGTGGGAGACCCCACAGATACGCAGTATTTT. Its protein is CASSILVGDPTDTQYF.

This clone was recorded once. The J gene is TRBJ2-3, the V gene TRBV7-3; 10 positions agree with TRBD2. The germline V gene encodes CDR1 SGHTA and CDR2 FQGTGA. The CDR3 has 15 residues. V lost 6 bases and J lost 2; bases outside the gene matches: 5. The CDR3 DNA reads TGTGCCAGCAGTTCCGGGACTAGCGACACAGATACGCAGTATTTT. It encodes CASSSGTSDTDTQYF.

The rearrangement links TRBV15 to TRBJ2-7, with a possible D match to TRBD2 (6 bases). V dropped 6 bases and J dropped 6 bases, with 15 bases sitting between them. Germline CDR1 is LNHNV and CDR2 is YYDKDF (reference sequence). CDR3 size: 13 residues. The CDR3 sequence: CATSQIGGGEQYF. As DNA, the CDR3 is TGTGCCACCAGTCAAATCGGGGGTGGCGAGCAGTACTTC.

The chain combines TRBV13 with TRBJ2-2; D may be TRBD2 (5 bases). Germline V gene lookup returns CDR1 PRHDT and CDR2 FYEKMQ (reference sequence). The CDR3 runs to 14 residues. The ends were cut back, 2 bases at V and 10 bases at J, with 14 bases in the middle. The CDR3 region has the DNA TGTGCCAGCAGCTTACGGACTTCGGCCCCGGAGCTGTTTTTT. Translation gives CASSLRTSAPELFF.